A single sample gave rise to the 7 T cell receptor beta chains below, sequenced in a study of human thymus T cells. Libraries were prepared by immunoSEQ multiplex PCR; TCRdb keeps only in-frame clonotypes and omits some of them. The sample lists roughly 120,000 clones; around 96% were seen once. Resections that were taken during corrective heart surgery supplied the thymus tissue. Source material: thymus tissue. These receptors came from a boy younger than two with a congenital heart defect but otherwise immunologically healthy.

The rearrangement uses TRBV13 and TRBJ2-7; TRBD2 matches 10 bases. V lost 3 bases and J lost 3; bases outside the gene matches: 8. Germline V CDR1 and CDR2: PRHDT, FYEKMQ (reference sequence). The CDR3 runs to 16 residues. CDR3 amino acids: CASSFRKRGGLYEQYF. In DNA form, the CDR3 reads TGTGCCAGCAGCTTCCGAAAGCGGGGGGGCCTCTACGAGCAGTACTTC.

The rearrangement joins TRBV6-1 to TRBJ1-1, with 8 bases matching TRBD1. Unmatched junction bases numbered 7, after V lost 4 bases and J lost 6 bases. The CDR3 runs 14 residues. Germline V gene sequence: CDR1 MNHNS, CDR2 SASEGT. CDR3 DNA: TGTGCCAGCAGTGGACAGGGGATGATCGCTGAAGCTTTCTTT. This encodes CASSGQGMIAEAFF.

The CDR3 reads CASSHYKGLYSYNEQFF. The CDR3 nucleotides read TGTGCCAGCAGCCACTATAAGGGACTCTACTCCTACAATGAGCAGTTCTTC. J is TRBJ2-1 and V is TRBV14; weak D call: TRBD2 (6 bases). Germline CDR1 is SGHDN and CDR2 is FVKESK. V shed 3 bases and J shed 0 bases, with 15 bases lying between them. The CDR3 length is 17 residues.

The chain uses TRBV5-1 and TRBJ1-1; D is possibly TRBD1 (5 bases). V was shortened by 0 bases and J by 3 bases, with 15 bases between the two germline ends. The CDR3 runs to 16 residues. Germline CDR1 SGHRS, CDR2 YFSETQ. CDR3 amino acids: CASSLVRRDADTEAFF. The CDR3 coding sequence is TGCGCCAGCAGCTTGGTACGGCGGGACGCGGACACTGAAGCTTTCTTT.

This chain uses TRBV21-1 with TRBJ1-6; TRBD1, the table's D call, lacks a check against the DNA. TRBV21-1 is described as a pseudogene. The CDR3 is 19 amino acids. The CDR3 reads CASSKVRDRGKTENSPLHF. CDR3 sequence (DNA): TGTGCCAGCAGCAAAGTCAGGGACAGGGGAAAAACCGAGAATTCACCCCTCCACTTT.

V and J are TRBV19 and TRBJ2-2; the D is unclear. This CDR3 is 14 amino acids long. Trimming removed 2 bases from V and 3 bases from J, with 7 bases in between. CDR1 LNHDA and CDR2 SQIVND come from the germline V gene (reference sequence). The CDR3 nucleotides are TGTGCCAGTAGTATATCAGAGGACACCGGGGAGCTGTTTTTT. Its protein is CASSISEDTGELFF. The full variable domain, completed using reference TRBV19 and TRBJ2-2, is DGGITQSPKYLFRKEGQNVTLSCEQNLNHDAMYWYRQDPGQGLRLIYYSQIVNDFQKGDIAEGYSVSREKKESFPLTVTSAQKNPTAFYLCASSISEDTGELFFGEGSRLTVL.

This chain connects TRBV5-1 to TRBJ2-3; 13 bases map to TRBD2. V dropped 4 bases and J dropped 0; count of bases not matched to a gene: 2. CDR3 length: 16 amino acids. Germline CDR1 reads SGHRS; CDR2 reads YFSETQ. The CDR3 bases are TGCGCCAGCAGCCGGGGACTAGCGGGGAGCACAGATACGCAGTATTTT. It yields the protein CASSRGLAGSTDTQYF.